The source of this TCR beta chain is a study of cytomegalovirus exposure and HLA in healthy donors. CDR3 length: 14 residues. Germline lookup yields CDR1 SGDLS and CDR2 YYNGEE. Deletions cut 3 bases from V and 1 base from J, with 7 bases between. The PCR had 60 Vbeta and 13 Jbeta primers. Sequencing used immunoSEQ multiplex PCR; TCRdb keeps in-frame clones, though not all of them. The table has roughly 120,000 clones, around 72% seen once. This clonotype was sampled from a woman aged 40 to 55 in good health and CMV-seropositive. This chain connects TRBV9 to TRBJ2-2; no firm D call. The material sequenced was PBMCs. The CDR3 coding sequence is TGTGCCAGCAGCGCCCCTAGGAACACCGGGGAGCTGTTTTTT. It is translated as CASSAPRNTGELFF. Together with reference TRBV9 and TRBJ2-2, the CDR3 gives the full variable domain: DSGVTQTPKHLITATGQRVTLRCSPRSGDLSVYWYQQSLDQGLQFLIQYYNGEERAKGNILERFSAQQFPDLHSELNLSSLELGDSALYFCASSAPRNTGELFFGEGSRLTVL.